Each of the 4 T cell receptor beta chains below was sequenced from the same sample in a study of blood T cell repertoires in COVID-19. The method was immunoSEQ multiplex PCR; TCRdb's version includes in-frame clones alone and lacks a portion of them. Of about 310,000 clones detected, about nine tenths appear once; the ten largest clones hold 2% to 3%. Input material: peripheral blood. These receptors were taken from a man aged 18 to 35 with active or convalescent COVID-19.

The rearrangement joins TRBV7-9 to TRBJ1-4; TRBD1 matches at 8 bases. V shed 5 bases, J shed 7 bases, and the junction held 9 bases outside the gene matches. This CDR3 is 15 amino acids long. Germline V gene data show CDR1 as SEHNR and CDR2 as FQNEAQ (reference sequence). CDR3 sequence reads: CASSAGQGQGEKLFF. The CDR3 bases are TGTGCCAGCAGCGCCGGACAGGGCCAGGGTGAAAAACTGTTTTTT.

This clone showed up just once. The gene calls are TRBV5-4 and TRBJ2-7; TRBD1 aligns across 11 bases. Germline CDR1 and CDR2: SGHNT and YYREEE (reference sequence). Trimming removed 2 bases from V and 4 bases from J; junction bases left unmatched: 5. The length of the CDR3 is 15 residues. CDR3 amino acids: CASSFWTGGAYEQYF. The CDR3 nucleotides are TGTGCCAGCAGCTTTTGGACAGGGGGCGCTTACGAGCAGTACTTC.

V gene TRBV11-2 combines with J gene TRBJ1-1; D is uncertain. This CDR3 region has 13 residues. Germline lookup yields CDR1 SGHAT and CDR2 FQNNGV. V was pared by 5 bases and J by 1 base, with 8 bases between. The CDR3: CASSPPGNTEAFF. The CDR3 coding sequence is TGTGCCAGCAGCCCACCGGGGAACACTGAAGCTTTCTTT. Looking up the rest from reference TRBV11-2 and TRBJ1-1 gives the full variable domain: EAGVAQSPRYKIIEKRQSVAFWCNPISGHATLYWYQQILGQGPKLLIQFQNNGVVDDSQLPKDRFSAERLKGVDSTLKIQPAKLEDSAVYLCASSPPGNTEAFFGQGTRLTVV.

Only a few counts were recorded for this clone. V usage is TRBV12-3 or TRBV12-4 and J usage is TRBJ1-1; D perhaps matches TRBD1 (6 bases). The CDR3 runs to 13 residues. V was clipped by 5 bases and J by 8 bases, with 15 bases between them. The CDR3 bases are TGTGCCAGCAGTCTAGGGGGTTGGGAGGAAGCTTTCTTT. As protein: CASSLGGWEEAFF.